This T cell receptor beta chain was documented in a study of blood T cell repertoires in COVID-19. Study overall: The samples span acute and convalescent COVID-19 from the United States, Italy and Spain. The cDNA or gDNA used as material had been derived from T cells, B-cell-depleted T cells, or PBMCs.

Original data processing: Reference gene primer amplification yielded estimated nucleated cell counts. TCRdb's copy holds only in-frame clones and misses some; the assay was immunoSEQ multiplex PCR. V, J and clone size reflect that table, while D and trimming were determined from the DNA. The table shows 120,000 to 150,000 clones, with roughly 88% occurring only once. Germline V gene sequence: CDR1 SGDLS, CDR2 YYNGEE. This CDR3 is 17 amino acids long. The V gene lost 0 bases and the J gene lost 0 bases, with 10 bases spanning the gap. Sequenced sample: peripheral blood. The clonotype was recovered from a man in his sixties with active or convalescent COVID-19. The rearrangement links TRBV9 to TRBJ2-6; D gene unclear. The CDR3 reads CASSVDPGPSGANVLTF. The DNA of the CDR3 is TGTGCCAGCAGCGTAGATCCAGGTCCCTCTGGGGCCAACGTCCTGACTTTC.